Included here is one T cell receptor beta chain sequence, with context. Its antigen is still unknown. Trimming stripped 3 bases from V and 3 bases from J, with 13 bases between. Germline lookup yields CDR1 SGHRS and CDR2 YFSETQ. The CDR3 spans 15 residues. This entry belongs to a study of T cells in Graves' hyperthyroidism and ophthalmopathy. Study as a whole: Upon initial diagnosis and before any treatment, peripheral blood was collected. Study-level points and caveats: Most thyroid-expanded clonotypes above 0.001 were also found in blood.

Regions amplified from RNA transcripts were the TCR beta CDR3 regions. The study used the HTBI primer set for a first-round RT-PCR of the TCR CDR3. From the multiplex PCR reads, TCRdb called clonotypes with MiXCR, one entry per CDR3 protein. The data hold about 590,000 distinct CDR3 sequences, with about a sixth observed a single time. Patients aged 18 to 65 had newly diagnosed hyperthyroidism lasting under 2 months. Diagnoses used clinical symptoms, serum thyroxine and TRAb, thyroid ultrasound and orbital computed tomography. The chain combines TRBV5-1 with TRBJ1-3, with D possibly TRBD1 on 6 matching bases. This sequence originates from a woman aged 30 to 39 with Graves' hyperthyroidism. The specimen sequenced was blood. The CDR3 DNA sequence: TGCGCCAGCAGCTCGACACAGGGAAATGGAAACACCATATATTTT. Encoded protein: CASSSTQGNGNTIYF.